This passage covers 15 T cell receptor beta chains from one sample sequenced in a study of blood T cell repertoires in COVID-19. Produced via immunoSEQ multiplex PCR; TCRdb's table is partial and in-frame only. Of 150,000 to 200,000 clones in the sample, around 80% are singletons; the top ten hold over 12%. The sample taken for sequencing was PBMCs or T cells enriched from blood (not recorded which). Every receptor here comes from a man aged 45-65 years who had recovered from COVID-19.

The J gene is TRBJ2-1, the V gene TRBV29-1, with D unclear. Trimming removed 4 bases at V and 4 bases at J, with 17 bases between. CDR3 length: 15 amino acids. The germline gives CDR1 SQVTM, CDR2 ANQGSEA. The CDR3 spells CSVAIRVSPYNEQFF. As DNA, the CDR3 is TGCAGCGTTGCGATCCGTGTGAGTCCATACAATGAGCAGTTCTTC.

The CDR3 region is CASSPISGFSGNTIYF. CDR3 bases: TGTGCCAGCAGCCCAATATCAGGTTTCTCTGGAAACACCATATATTTT. J is TRBJ1-3 and V is TRBV5-5; D is undetermined. Germline assignment: CDR1 SGHKS and CDR2 YYEKEE (reference sequence). V gave up 4 bases and J gave up 0 bases, with 14 bases separating them. The CDR3 is 16 residues long.

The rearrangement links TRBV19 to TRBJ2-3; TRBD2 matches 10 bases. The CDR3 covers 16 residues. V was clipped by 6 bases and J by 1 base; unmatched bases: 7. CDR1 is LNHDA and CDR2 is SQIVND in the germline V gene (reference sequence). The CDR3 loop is CASRQLGTSGTDTQYF. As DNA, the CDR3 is TGTGCCAGTAGACAGTTAGGGACTAGCGGCACAGATACGCAGTATTTT.

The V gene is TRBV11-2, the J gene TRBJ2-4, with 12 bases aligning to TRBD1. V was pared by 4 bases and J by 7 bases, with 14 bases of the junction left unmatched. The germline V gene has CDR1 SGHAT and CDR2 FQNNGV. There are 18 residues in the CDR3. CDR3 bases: TGTGCCAGCAGCTCGAGTCCCGGGACAGGGGGCGATAGGAACATTCAGTACTTC. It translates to CASSSSPGTGGDRNIQYF.

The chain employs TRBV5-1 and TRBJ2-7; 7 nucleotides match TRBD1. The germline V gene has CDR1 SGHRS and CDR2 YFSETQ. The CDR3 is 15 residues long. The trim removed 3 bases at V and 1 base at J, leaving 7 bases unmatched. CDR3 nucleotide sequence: TGCGCCAGCAGCTCGGAATACAGGGGTTCCTACGAGCAGTACTTC. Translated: CASSSEYRGSYEQYF.

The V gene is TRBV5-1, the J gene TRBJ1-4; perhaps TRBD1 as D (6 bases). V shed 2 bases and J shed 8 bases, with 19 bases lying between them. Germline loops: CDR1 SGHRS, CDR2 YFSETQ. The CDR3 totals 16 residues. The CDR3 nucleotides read TGCGCCAGCAGCTTAATAGGCAGGGGCGGAGGAGAAAAACTGTTTTTT. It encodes CASSLIGRGGGEKLFF. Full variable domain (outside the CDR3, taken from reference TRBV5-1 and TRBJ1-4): KAGVTQTPRYLIKTRGQQVTLSCSPISGHRSVSWYQQTPGQGLQFLFEYFSETQRNKGNFPGRFSGRQFSNSRSEMNVSTLELGDSALYLCASSLIGRGGGEKLFFGSGTQLSVL.

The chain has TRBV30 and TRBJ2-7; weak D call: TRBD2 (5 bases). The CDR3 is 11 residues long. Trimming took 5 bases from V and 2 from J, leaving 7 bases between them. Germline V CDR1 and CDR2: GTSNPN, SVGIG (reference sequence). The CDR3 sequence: CAWRDPYEQYF. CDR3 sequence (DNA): TGTGCCTGGCGGGATCCCTACGAGCAGTACTTC.

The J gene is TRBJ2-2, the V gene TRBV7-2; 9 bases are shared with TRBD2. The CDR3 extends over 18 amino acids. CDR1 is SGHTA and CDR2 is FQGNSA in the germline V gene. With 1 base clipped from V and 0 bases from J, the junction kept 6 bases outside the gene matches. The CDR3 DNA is TGTGCCAGCAGCTTAGATCTAGCGGGGCTATCGAACACCGGGGAGCTGTTTTTT. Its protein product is CASSLDLAGLSNTGELFF.

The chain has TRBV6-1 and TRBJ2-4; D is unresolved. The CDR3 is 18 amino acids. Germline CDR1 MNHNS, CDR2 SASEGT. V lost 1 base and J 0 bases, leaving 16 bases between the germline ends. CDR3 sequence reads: CASSEEVLGSLAKNIQYF. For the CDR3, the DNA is TGTGCCAGCAGTGAAGAAGTTTTGGGCAGTTTAGCCAAAAACATTCAGTACTTC.

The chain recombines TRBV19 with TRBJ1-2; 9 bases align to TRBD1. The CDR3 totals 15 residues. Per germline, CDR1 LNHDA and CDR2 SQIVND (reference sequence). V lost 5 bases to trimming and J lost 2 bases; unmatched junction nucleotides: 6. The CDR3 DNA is TGTGCCAGTAGTCCACAACAGGGGGCGAACTATGGCTACACCTTC. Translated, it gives CASSPQQGANYGYTF.

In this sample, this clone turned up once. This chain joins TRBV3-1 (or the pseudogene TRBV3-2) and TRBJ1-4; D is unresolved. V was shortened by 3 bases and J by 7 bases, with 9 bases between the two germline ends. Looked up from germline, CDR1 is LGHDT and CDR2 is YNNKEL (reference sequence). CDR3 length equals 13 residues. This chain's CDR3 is CASSHGEGEKLFF. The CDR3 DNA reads TGTGCCAGCAGCCATGGGGAGGGTGAAAAACTGTTTTTT.

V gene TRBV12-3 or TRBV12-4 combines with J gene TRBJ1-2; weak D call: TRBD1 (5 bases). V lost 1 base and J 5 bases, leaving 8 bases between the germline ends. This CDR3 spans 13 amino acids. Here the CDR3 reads CASSLGGTYGYTF. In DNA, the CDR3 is TGTGCCAGCAGTTTAGGCGGGACTTATGGCTACACCTTC.

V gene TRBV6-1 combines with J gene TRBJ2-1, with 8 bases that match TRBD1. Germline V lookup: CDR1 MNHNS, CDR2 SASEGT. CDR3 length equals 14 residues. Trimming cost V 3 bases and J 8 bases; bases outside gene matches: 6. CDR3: CASSDKRQGYEQFF. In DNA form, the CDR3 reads TGTGCCAGCAGTGATAAAAGACAGGGGTATGAGCAGTTCTTC.

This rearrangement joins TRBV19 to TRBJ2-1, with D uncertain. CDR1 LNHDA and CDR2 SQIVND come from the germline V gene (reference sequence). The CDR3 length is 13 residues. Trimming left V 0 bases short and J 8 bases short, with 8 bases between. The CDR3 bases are TGTGCCAGTAGTATAGATAGAGTGGATGAGCAGTTCTTC. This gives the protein CASSIDRVDEQFF. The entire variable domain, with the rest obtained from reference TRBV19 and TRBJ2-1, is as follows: DGGITQSPKYLFRKEGQNVTLSCEQNLNHDAMYWYRQDPGQGLRLIYYSQIVNDFQKGDIAEGYSVSREKKESFPLTVTSAQKNPTAFYLCASSIDRVDEQFFGPGTRLTVL.

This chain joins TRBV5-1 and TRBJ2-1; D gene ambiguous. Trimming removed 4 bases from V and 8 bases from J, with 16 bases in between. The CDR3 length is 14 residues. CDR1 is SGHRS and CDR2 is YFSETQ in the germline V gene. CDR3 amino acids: CASSPSFVLDEQFF. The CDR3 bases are TGCGCCAGCAGCCCCTCTTTTGTCCTCGATGAGCAGTTCTTC. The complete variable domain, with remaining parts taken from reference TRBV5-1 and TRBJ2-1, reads KAGVTQTPRYLIKTRGQQVTLSCSPISGHRSVSWYQQTPGQGLQFLFEYFSETQRNKGNFPGRFSGRQFSNSRSEMNVSTLELGDSALYLCASSPSFVLDEQFFGPGTRLTVL.